This is a list of T cell receptor beta chains from one sample in a study of beta chain features in type 1 diabetes. This table comes from immunoSEQ multiplex PCR, and its TCRdb copy is limited to in-frame clones, with some not included. The sample lists about 180,000 clones, more than 10% seen once, with around 0.63% in the top ten. Sequencing used central memory CD4+ T cells from blood. These receptors came from a woman aged 18 to 35 in good health. Each CDR3 is given with its conserved first and last residue. Fields, in order: J gene, V gene, clone size, D gene, CDR3 protein, CDR3 DNA. A D gene is named only where the DNA matches it firmly. Where a row states a size, it is once, few, many or the class of an expanded clone; other rows omit it.

j_call: TRBJ1-1; v_call: TRBV9; clone_size: NA; d_call: NA; cdr3_aa: CASSVRGNTEAFF; cdr3_nt: TGTGCCAGCAGCGTACGGGGGAACACTGAAGCTTTCTTT
j_call: TRBJ2-5; v_call: TRBV4-2; clone_size: few; d_call: TRBD2; cdr3_aa: CASSRPIAGAETQYF; cdr3_nt: TGTGCCAGCAGCCGTCCTATAGCGGGAGCAGAGACCCAGTACTTC
j_call: TRBJ2-3; v_call: TRBV7-2; clone_size: NA; d_call: TRBD2; cdr3_aa: CASSLVAGGRTDTQYF; cdr3_nt: TGTGCCAGCAGCTTAGTAGCGGGAGGGCGGACAGATACGCAGTATTTT
j_call: TRBJ2-3; v_call: TRBV9; clone_size: few; d_call: NA; cdr3_aa: CASSRDGNPEDTQYF; cdr3_nt: TGTGCCAGCAGCCGAGACGGGAATCCCGAAGATACGCAGTATTTT
j_call: TRBJ2-1; v_call: TRBV5-4; clone_size: NA; d_call: NA; cdr3_aa: CASSLDSGKGDREQFF; cdr3_nt: TGTGCCAGCAGCTTGGACAGCGGGAAGGGGGACCGGGAGCAGTTCTTC
j_call: TRBJ2-7; v_call: TRBV5-1; clone_size: few; d_call: TRBD1; cdr3_aa: CASSLDRGQYEQYF; cdr3_nt: TGCGCCAGCAGCTTGGACAGGGGGCAGTACGAGCAGTACTTC
j_call: TRBJ2-1; v_call: TRBV7-9; clone_size: few; d_call: TRBD2; cdr3_aa: CASSLTSGRANEQFF; cdr3_nt: TGTGCCAGCAGCCTAACTAGCGGGAGGGCCAATGAGCAGTTCTTC
j_call: TRBJ2-1; v_call: TRBV18; clone_size: few; d_call: TRBD2; cdr3_aa: CASSPPLIAGVNEQFF; cdr3_nt: TGTGCCAGCTCACCACCATTAATAGCGGGAGTCAATGAGCAGTTCTTC
j_call: TRBJ1-1; v_call: TRBV27; clone_size: few; d_call: NA; cdr3_aa: CASSLTVNTEAFF; cdr3_nt: TGTGCCAGCAGTTTGACAGTTAACACTGAAGCTTTCTTT
j_call: TRBJ2-1; v_call: TRBV7-3; clone_size: NA; d_call: NA; cdr3_aa: CASSPYPGVSYNEQFF; cdr3_nt: TGTGCCAGCAGCCCATACCCGGGAGTCTCCTACAATGAGCAGTTCTTC
j_call: TRBJ1-2; v_call: TRBV18; clone_size: few; d_call: NA; cdr3_aa: CASSPLERNYGYTF; cdr3_nt: TGTGCCAGCTCACCCCTCGAGCGTAACTATGGCTACACCTTC
j_call: TRBJ2-7; v_call: TRBV20-1; clone_size: NA; d_call: NA; cdr3_aa: CSASKGDEQYF; cdr3_nt: TGCAGTGCTAGTAAGGGGGACGAGCAGTACTTC
j_call: TRBJ2-7; v_call: TRBV30; clone_size: few; d_call: NA; cdr3_aa: CAWRGGRSTYF; cdr3_nt: TGTGCCTGGAGGGGGGGTCGGAGTACGTACTTC
j_call: TRBJ2-6; v_call: TRBV28; clone_size: NA; d_call: TRBD1; cdr3_aa: CASSLHRGAGANVLTF; cdr3_nt: TGTGCCAGCAGTTTGCACAGGGGTGCCGGGGCCAACGTCCTGACTTTC
j_call: TRBJ2-7; v_call: TRBV28; clone_size: few; d_call: NA; cdr3_aa: CASKEPNSYEQYF; cdr3_nt: TGTGCCAGCAAGGAGCCTAACTCCTACGAGCAGTACTTC
j_call: TRBJ2-1; v_call: TRBV5-1; clone_size: NA; d_call: TRBD2; cdr3_aa: CASSLAGTSGSGSYNEQFF; cdr3_nt: TGCGCCAGCAGCTTGGCCGGGACTAGCGGGAGTGGTTCCTACAATGAGCAGTTCTTC
j_call: TRBJ2-1; v_call: TRBV14; clone_size: many; d_call: TRBD2; cdr3_aa: CASSLPGLAVYNEQFF; cdr3_nt: TGTGCCAGCAGCCTCCCGGGACTAGCGGTTTACAATGAGCAGTTCTTC
j_call: TRBJ2-1; v_call: TRBV11-2; clone_size: NA; d_call: TRBD2; cdr3_aa: CASSLGLAGVNEQFF; cdr3_nt: TGTGCCAGCAGCTTAGGACTAGCGGGAGTTAATGAGCAGTTCTTC
j_call: TRBJ2-5; v_call: TRBV30; clone_size: NA; d_call: TRBD2; cdr3_aa: CAWNSGGQETQYF; cdr3_nt: TGTGCCTGGAATTCGGGGGGACAAGAGACCCAGTACTTC
j_call: TRBJ2-1; v_call: TRBV7-9; clone_size: few; d_call: NA; cdr3_aa: CASATYNEQFF; cdr3_nt: TGTGCCAGCGCTACCTACAATGAGCAGTTCTTC
j_call: TRBJ2-7; v_call: TRBV18; clone_size: NA; d_call: NA; cdr3_aa: CASSPRVAAAYEQYF; cdr3_nt: TGTGCCAGCTCACCAAGGGTAGCGGCCGCCTACGAGCAGTACTTC
j_call: TRBJ2-6; v_call: TRBV2; clone_size: NA; d_call: NA; cdr3_aa: CASRNSGARGANVLTF; cdr3_nt: TGTGCCAGCAGGAATTCAGGGGCGAGAGGGGCCAACGTCCTGACTTTC
j_call: TRBJ2-2; v_call: TRBV7-2; clone_size: NA; d_call: NA; cdr3_aa: CASSFLGLGELFF; cdr3_nt: TGTGCCAGCAGCTTTCTAGGTCTCGGGGAGCTGTTTTTT
j_call: TRBJ2-1; v_call: TRBV2; clone_size: few; d_call: TRBD2; cdr3_aa: CASEGLAGDEQFF; cdr3_nt: TGTGCCAGCGAGGGACTAGCGGGGGATGAGCAGTTCTTC
j_call: TRBJ1-2; v_call: TRBV5-6; clone_size: NA; d_call: TRBD1; cdr3_aa: CASSLGGTGDYGYTF; cdr3_nt: TGTGCCAGCAGCTTGGGCGGGACAGGGGACTATGGCTACACCTTC
j_call: TRBJ1-5; v_call: TRBV9; clone_size: NA; d_call: TRBD1; cdr3_aa: CASSDRGHSNQPQHF; cdr3_nt: TGTGCCAGCAGCGACAGGGGACATAGCAATCAGCCCCAGCATTTT
j_call: TRBJ1-2; v_call: TRBV7-9; clone_size: NA; d_call: NA; cdr3_aa: CASSLEVHSLYGYTF; cdr3_nt: TGTGCCAGCAGCTTAGAGGTCCACAGCCTCTATGGCTACACCTTC
j_call: TRBJ2-1; v_call: TRBV10-2; clone_size: NA; d_call: TRBD2; cdr3_aa: CASSEAGGRAYEQFF; cdr3_nt: TGCGCCAGCAGTGAGGCAGGCGGGAGGGCCTATGAGCAGTTCTTC
j_call: TRBJ2-7; v_call: TRBV6-5; clone_size: few; d_call: TRBD1; cdr3_aa: CASSPGQGRYEQYF; cdr3_nt: TGTGCCAGCAGTCCCGGACAGGGACGCTACGAGCAGTACTTC
j_call: TRBJ2-3; v_call: TRBV5-1; clone_size: NA; d_call: NA; cdr3_aa: CASSLAFSDTQYF; cdr3_nt: TGCGCCAGCAGCTTGGCGTTCTCAGATACGCAGTATTTT
j_call: TRBJ1-4; v_call: TRBV30; clone_size: NA; d_call: NA; cdr3_aa: CAWSRTSTNEKLFF; cdr3_nt: TGTGCCTGGAGTAGGACATCTACTAATGAAAAACTGTTTTTT
j_call: TRBJ2-5; v_call: TRBV4-1; clone_size: few; d_call: TRBD2; cdr3_aa: CASSHQEAGGRKTQYF; cdr3_nt: TGCGCCAGCAGCCACCAAGAAGCGGGAGGACGGAAGACCCAGTACTTC
j_call: TRBJ2-7; v_call: TRBV10-3; clone_size: few; d_call: NA; cdr3_aa: CASSPGLATYEQYF; cdr3_nt: TGTGCCAGCAGTCCGGGACTCGCTACCTACGAGCAGTACTTC
j_call: TRBJ1-2; v_call: TRBV9; clone_size: NA; d_call: TRBD1; cdr3_aa: CASSVGQEISYGYTF; cdr3_nt: TGTGCCAGCAGCGTCGGACAGGAGATCTCCTATGGCTACACCTTC
j_call: TRBJ2-1; v_call: TRBV7-2; clone_size: NA; d_call: TRBD2; cdr3_aa: CASSLSGAPYNEQFF; cdr3_nt: TGTGCCAGCAGCTTGAGCGGGGCCCCCTACAATGAGCAGTTCTTC
j_call: TRBJ1-5; v_call: TRBV6-6; clone_size: few; d_call: NA; cdr3_aa: CASSYDRSGQPQHF; cdr3_nt: TGTGCCAGCAGTTACGACAGGAGCGGTCAGCCCCAGCATTTT
j_call: TRBJ1-2; v_call: TRBV29-1; clone_size: few; d_call: NA; cdr3_aa: CSVQDGDGGYGYTF; cdr3_nt: TGCAGCGTCCAAGACGGGGACGGGGGGTATGGCTACACCTTC
j_call: TRBJ1-5; v_call: TRBV27; clone_size: few; d_call: NA; cdr3_aa: CASSRNTGGSNQPQHF; cdr3_nt: TGTGCCAGCAGTAGAAATACGGGTGGTAGCAATCAGCCCCAGCATTTT
j_call: TRBJ1-4; v_call: TRBV5-1; clone_size: few; d_call: TRBD1; cdr3_aa: CASSLALQGIGEKLFF; cdr3_nt: TGCGCCAGCAGCTTGGCTCTACAGGGGATCGGGGAAAAACTGTTTTTT
j_call: TRBJ2-1; v_call: TRBV10-3; clone_size: NA; d_call: TRBD2; cdr3_aa: CATMTSGAYNEQFF; cdr3_nt: TGTGCCACCATGACTAGCGGAGCCTACAATGAGCAGTTCTTC
j_call: TRBJ2-1; v_call: TRBV5-1; clone_size: few; d_call: NA; cdr3_aa: CASSYHPVGGGGSEPQFF; cdr3_nt: TGCGCCAGCAGCTATCACCCCGTGGGGGGAGGCGGTAGTGAGCCGCAGTTCTTC
j_call: TRBJ1-2; v_call: TRBV6-5; clone_size: NA; d_call: NA; cdr3_aa: CASGNPGYGYTF; cdr3_nt: TGTGCCAGCGGAAATCCGGGATATGGCTACACCTTC
j_call: TRBJ1-1; v_call: TRBV30; clone_size: few; d_call: NA; cdr3_aa: CAWSVQGRTEAFF; cdr3_nt: TGTGCCTGGAGTGTACAGGGACGCACTGAAGCTTTCTTT
j_call: TRBJ2-1; v_call: TRBV7-2; clone_size: few; d_call: TRBD2; cdr3_aa: CASSLAPLAASSYNEQFF; cdr3_nt: TGTGCCAGCAGCTTAGCGCCCCTAGCGGCAAGCTCCTACAATGAGCAGTTCTTC
j_call: TRBJ2-1; v_call: TRBV6-6; clone_size: NA; d_call: NA; cdr3_aa: CASRAGLLVVEQFF; cdr3_nt: TGTGCCAGCAGGGCGGGGCTCCTTGTGGTTGAGCAGTTCTTC